A selection of T cell receptor beta chains follows, all from one sample in a study of T cells after yellow fever vaccination. TCRdb processed the 5' RACE reads anew with MiXCR; each CDR3 protein has one entry. This table holds fewer than 500,000 distinct CDR3 sequences, under 20% found once. The sample here was PBMCs, taken before the yellow fever booster vaccination. Every receptor here comes from a young man who received the YFV17D yellow fever vaccine. Each CDR3 is given with its conserved first and last residue. A D gene is named only where the DNA matches it firmly. For some rows the clone size is stated as once, few or many, or as a class when expanded; others skip it.

d_gene	j_gene	abundance	v_gene	CDR3nt	CDR3aa
-	TRBJ1-1	few	TRBV6-5	TGTGCCAGCAGCTCCCGGGCAGCTTACACTGAAGCTTTCTTT	CASSSRAAYTEAFF
TRBD1	TRBJ1-5	few	TRBV24-1	TGTGCCACCAGTGATTTGCCAGGGGGTCAGCCCCAGCATTTT	CATSDLPGGQPQHF
TRBD2	TRBJ2-3	-	TRBV9	TGTGCCAGCAGCGTACGGCTAGCGGGGAGTATAGATACGCAGTATTTT	CASSVRLAGSIDTQYF
TRBD2	TRBJ2-3	-	TRBV5-1	TGCGCCAGCACAAGCGGGGGGGGCGGCGGTACGCAGTATTTT	CASTSGGGGGTQYF
TRBD1	TRBJ1-5	-	TRBV4-3	TGCGCCAGCAGCACCCGACAGGGAAATCAGCCCCAGCATTTT	CASSTRQGNQPQHF
-	TRBJ1-5	-	TRBV6-1	TGTGCCAGCACTTACACCTTAGATCAGCCCCAGCATTTT	CASTYTLDQPQHF
-	TRBJ1-1	many	TRBV15	TGTGCCACCACGCGTGACTTGAACACTGAAGCTTTCTTT	CATTRDLNTEAFF
-	TRBJ2-2	many	TRBV7-6	TGTGCCAGCAGGGTACGGACCGGGGAGCTGTTTTTT	CASRVRTGELFF
-	TRBJ1-1	-	TRBV7-2	TGTGCCAGCAGCTTAATGGTTAGCGGCACTGAAGCTTTCTTT	CASSLMVSGTEAFF
TRBD2	TRBJ2-3	-	TRBV12-3/TRBV12-4	TGTGCCAGCAGTTTGGCGTTTGCGGGGGGCACAGATACGCAGTATTTT	CASSLAFAGGTDTQYF
TRBD2	TRBJ2-6	few	TRBV6-5	TGTGCCAGCAGTTACGATACGGGGGGGAGCTCTGGGGCCAACGTCCTGACTTTC	CASSYDTGGSSGANVLTF
TRBD2	TRBJ2-1	few	TRBV5-1	TGCGCCAGCAGTCCGGCCCCCCTAGCGGGGGGCTACAATGAGCAGTTCTTC	CASSPAPLAGGYNEQFF
-	TRBJ2-7	many	TRBV10-3	TGTGCCATCAGCGACGGGGCCTACGAGCAGTACTTC	CAISDGAYEQYF
TRBD1	TRBJ2-1	-	TRBV20-1	TGCAGTGCTAGGAATCCCCGGGACAGGGGGGATGAGCAGTTCTTC	CSARNPRDRGDEQFF
-	TRBJ2-3	few	TRBV19	TGTGCCAGTAGTATAGGAGCAGCTCACACAGATACGCAGTATTTT	CASSIGAAHTDTQYF
-	TRBJ2-3	few	TRBV4-1	TGCGCCAGCAGCCCACCCGGGGTTATGGCAGATACGCAGTATTTT	CASSPPGVMADTQYF
-	TRBJ1-1	-	TRBV5-5	TGTGCCAGCCTCGAGGGAGTCATGAACACTGAAGCTTTCTTT	CASLEGVMNTEAFF
TRBD1	TRBJ2-7	once	TRBV7-9	TGTGCCAGCAGCTCCCGGGACAGGGACTCCTACGAGCAGTACTTC	CASSSRDRDSYEQYF
TRBD1	TRBJ2-5	-	TRBV20-1	TGCAGTGACCCTGACAGGGCTCAAGAGACCCAGTACTTC	CSDPDRAQETQYF
-	TRBJ2-5	-	TRBV4-1	TGCGCCAGCAGCCAAGGCACTGAGCTGGAGACCCAGTACTTC	CASSQGTELETQYF
-	TRBJ2-2	few	TRBV7-9	TGTGCCAGCAGGTCGCTACGTGACATAGACACCGGGGAGCTGTTTTTT	CASRSLRDIDTGELFF
-	TRBJ2-5	medium-sized	TRBV7-2	TGTGCCAGCAGCTCACAAGAGACCCAGTACTTC	CASSSQETQYF
-	TRBJ2-7	-	TRBV27	TGTGCCAGCAGTTTAGTTGCGGCGGGCTCCTACGAGCAGTACTTC	CASSLVAAGSYEQYF
-	TRBJ2-6	few	TRBV6-2/TRBV6-3	TGTGCCAGCAGTTACTCGTTTACGGTTGCCTCCTCTGGGGCCAACGTCCTGACTTTC	CASSYSFTVASSGANVLTF
TRBD2	TRBJ2-2	-	TRBV5-1	TGCGCCAGCAAAGACGGGGGGGCCGGAACCGGGGAGCTGTTTTTT	CASKDGGAGTGELFF
-	TRBJ2-1	-	TRBV7-6	TGTGCCAGCAGCGAATGGCGGGGTTTATACAATGAGCAGTTCTTC	CASSEWRGLYNEQFF
-	TRBJ2-1	-	TRBV6-5	TGTGCCAGCAGTTACACTATTAGCCGTTCCTACAATGAGCAGTTCTTC	CASSYTISRSYNEQFF
-	TRBJ2-3	-	TRBV5-5	TGTGCCAGCAGCGGGGCAGGACAGGATACGCAGTATTTT	CASSGAGQDTQYF
TRBD1	TRBJ2-3	few	TRBV19	TGTGCCAGTCAAAGGACAGGGATTGTTAGCACAGATACGCAGTATTTT	CASQRTGIVSTDTQYF
-	TRBJ1-4	many	TRBV7-8	TGTGCCAGCAGCGGGGGCAGGACTAATGAAAAACTGTTTTTT	CASSGGRTNEKLFF
TRBD1	TRBJ2-5	few	TRBV5-1	TGCGCCAGCCGACGGACGGACAGGGCCCAAGAGACCCAGTACTTC	CASRRTDRAQETQYF
TRBD1	TRBJ1-2	-	TRBV29-1	TGCAGCGTTAGGGACAGGGCTAACTATGGCTACACCTTC	CSVRDRANYGYTF
TRBD2	TRBJ2-3	few	TRBV7-6	TGTGCCAGCAGCTACCTAGCGGCGGGCACAGATACGCAGTATTTT	CASSYLAAGTDTQYF
-	TRBJ1-3	-	TRBV20-1	TGCAGTGCTAGAGATCGGCGGGGCACAGCTGGAAACACCATATATTTT	CSARDRRGTAGNTIYF
-	TRBJ2-7	few	TRBV6-2/TRBV6-3	TGTGCCAGCAGTTACTCGATTCTGTCCTACGAGCAGTACTTC	CASSYSILSYEQYF
-	TRBJ1-2	few	TRBV7-9	TGTGCCAGCAGCTTAGCCGGTGAGGGGGACTATGGCTACACCTTC	CASSLAGEGDYGYTF
-	TRBJ2-5	once	TRBV5-1	TGCGCCAGCAGCCTGGCCCAGGGGAAAGAGACCCAGTACTTC	CASSLAQGKETQYF
-	TRBJ1-1	few	TRBV9	TGTGCCAGCCAAGACCCGGGGGCCGGCACTGAAGCTTTCTTT	CASQDPGAGTEAFF
-	TRBJ2-2	-	TRBV6-5	TGTGCCAGCAGGAGGGACGGTCACACCGGGGAGCTGTTTTTT	CASRRDGHTGELFF
-	TRBJ1-6	-	TRBV12-3/TRBV12-4	TGTGCCAGCAGTTTAGCGCTGGGCGTTTCCACACCGGGGAATTCACCCCTCCACTTT	CASSLALGVSTPGNSPLHF
-	TRBJ2-7	few	TRBV20-1	TGCAGTGCTAGAGCCAGGGGGGAAAACTACGAGCAGTACTTC	CSARARGENYEQYF